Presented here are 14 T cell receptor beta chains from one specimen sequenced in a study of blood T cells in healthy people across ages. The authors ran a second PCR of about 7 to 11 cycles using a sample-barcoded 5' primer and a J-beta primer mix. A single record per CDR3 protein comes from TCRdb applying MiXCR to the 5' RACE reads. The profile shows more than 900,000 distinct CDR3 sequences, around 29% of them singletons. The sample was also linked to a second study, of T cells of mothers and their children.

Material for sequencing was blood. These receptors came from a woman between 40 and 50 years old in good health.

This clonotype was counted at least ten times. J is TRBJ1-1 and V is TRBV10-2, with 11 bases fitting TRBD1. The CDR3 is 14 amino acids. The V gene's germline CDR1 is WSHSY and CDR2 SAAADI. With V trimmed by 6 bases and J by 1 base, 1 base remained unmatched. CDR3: CASRGQGANTEAFF. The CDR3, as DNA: TGCGCCAGCAGAGGACAGGGGGCGAACACTGAAGCTTTCTTT.

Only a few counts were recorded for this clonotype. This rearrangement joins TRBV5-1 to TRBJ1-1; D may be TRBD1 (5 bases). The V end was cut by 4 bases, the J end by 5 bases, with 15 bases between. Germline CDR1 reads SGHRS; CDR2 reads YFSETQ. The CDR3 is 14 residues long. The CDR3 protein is CASSVGTRVTEAFF. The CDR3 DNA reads TGCGCCAGCAGCGTCGGGACCAGGGTTACTGAAGCTTTCTTT.

CDR3 bases: TGTGCCAGCAGCCAGCTGCAAGAGACCCAGTTCTTC. Protein product: CASSQLQETQFF. The V and J genes are TRBV3-1 and TRBJ2-5, with unresolved D. The better agreement between TRBJ2-1 and the DNA end casts doubt on the J call. Germline V gene sequence: CDR1 LGHDT, CDR2 YNNKEL (reference sequence). CDR3 length: 12 residues.

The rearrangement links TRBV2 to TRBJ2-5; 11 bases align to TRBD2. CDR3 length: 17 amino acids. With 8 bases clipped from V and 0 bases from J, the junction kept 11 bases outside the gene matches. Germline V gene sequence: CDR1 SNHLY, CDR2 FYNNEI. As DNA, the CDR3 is TGTGCCAGCGCCCCCCGGTTAGCGGGGGGGTACCAAGAGACCCAGTACTTC. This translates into CASAPRLAGGYQETQYF.

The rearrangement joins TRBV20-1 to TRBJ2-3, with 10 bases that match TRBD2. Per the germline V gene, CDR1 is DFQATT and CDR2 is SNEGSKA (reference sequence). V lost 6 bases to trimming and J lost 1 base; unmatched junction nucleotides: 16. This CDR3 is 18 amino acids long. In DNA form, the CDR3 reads TGCAGTGCCGAAAAAATAGCGGGAGGACCACCAGGCACAGATACGCAGTATTTT. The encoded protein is CSAEKIAGGPPGTDTQYF.

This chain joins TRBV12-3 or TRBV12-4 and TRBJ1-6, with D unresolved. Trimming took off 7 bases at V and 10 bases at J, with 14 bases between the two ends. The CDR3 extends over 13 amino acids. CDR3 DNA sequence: TGTGCCAGCACGGCGGGCCCACGGTCACCCCTCCACTTT. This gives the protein CASTAGPRSPLHF.

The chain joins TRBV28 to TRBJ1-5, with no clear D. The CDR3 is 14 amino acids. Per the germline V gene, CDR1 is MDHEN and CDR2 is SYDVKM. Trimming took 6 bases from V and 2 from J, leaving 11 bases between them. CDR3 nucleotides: TGTGCCAGCAGCCTCCTTATAGGCAATCAGCCCCAGCATTTT. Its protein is CASSLLIGNQPQHF.

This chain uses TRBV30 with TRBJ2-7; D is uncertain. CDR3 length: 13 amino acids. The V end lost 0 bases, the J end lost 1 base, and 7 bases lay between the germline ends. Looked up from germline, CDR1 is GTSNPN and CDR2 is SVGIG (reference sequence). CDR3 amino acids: CAWSVTESYEQYF. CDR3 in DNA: TGTGCCTGGAGTGTTACAGAGTCCTACGAGCAGTACTTC. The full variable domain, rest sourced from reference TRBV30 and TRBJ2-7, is SQTIHQWPATLVQPVGSPLSLECTVEGTSNPNLYWYRQAAGRGLQLLFYSVGIGQISSEVPQNLSASRPQDRQFILSSKKLLLSDSGFYLCAWSVTESYEQYFGPGTRLTVT.

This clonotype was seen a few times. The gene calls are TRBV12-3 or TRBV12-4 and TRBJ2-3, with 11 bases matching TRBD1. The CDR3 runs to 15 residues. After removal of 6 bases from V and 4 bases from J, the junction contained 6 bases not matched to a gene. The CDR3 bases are TGTGCCAGCAGGGGGGGGACAGGGGGGCCAGATACGCAGTATTTT. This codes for CASRGGTGGPDTQYF.

In DNA form, the CDR3 reads TGTGCCAGCAGCATTTTTTCCCCCAGGGCGAAAGAGACCCAGTACTTC. Translation: CASSIFSPRAKETQYF. This sequence joins TRBV7-9 and TRBJ2-4; D is perhaps TRBD1 (5 bases). The J call may not be correct, given that the DNA end is closer to TRBJ2-5. Per the germline V gene, CDR1 is SEHNR and CDR2 is FQNEAQ (reference sequence). The CDR3 has 16 residues.

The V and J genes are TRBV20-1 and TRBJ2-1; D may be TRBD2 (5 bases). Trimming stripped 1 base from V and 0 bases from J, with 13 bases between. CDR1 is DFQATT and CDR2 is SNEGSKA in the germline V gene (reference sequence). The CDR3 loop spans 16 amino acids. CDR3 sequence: CSARGPSGSSYNEQFF. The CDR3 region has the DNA TGCAGTGCTAGAGGTCCAAGCGGAAGCTCCTACAATGAGCAGTTCTTC.

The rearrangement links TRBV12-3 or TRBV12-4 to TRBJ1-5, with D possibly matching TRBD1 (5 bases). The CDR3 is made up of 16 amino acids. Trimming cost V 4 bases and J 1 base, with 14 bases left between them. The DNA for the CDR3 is TGTGCCAGCAGTTCGCGGGGGTCGTGGAGCAATCAGCCCCAGCATTTT. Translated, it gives CASSSRGSWSNQPQHF.

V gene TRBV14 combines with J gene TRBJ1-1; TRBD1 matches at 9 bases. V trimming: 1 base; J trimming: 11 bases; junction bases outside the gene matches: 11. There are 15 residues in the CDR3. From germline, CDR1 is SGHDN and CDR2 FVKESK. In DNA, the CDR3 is TGTGCCAGCAGCCAAGTTTACGGACAGGGGTCTAAGGCTTTCTTT. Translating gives CASSQVYGQGSKAFF.

The CDR3 region is CATLPGTLSYNEQFF. The CDR3, as DNA: TGTGCCACGCTCCCCGGGACCCTTTCCTACAATGAGCAGTTCTTC. The chain has TRBV6-2 or TRBV6-3 and TRBJ2-1, with D perhaps assigned TRBD1 or TRBD2 (5 bases each). Germline V gives CDR1 MNHEY, CDR2 SVGEGT. This CDR3 contains 15 residues. The germline V and J ends were trimmed by 10 bases and 1 base, with 17 bases remaining between them.